The clone carrying this T cell receptor beta chain showed up just a few times. Its antigen is as yet unknown. The data were obtained in a study of T cells after yellow fever vaccination. Germline loops: CDR1 SNHLY, CDR2 FYNNEI. V lost 8 bases to trimming and J lost 4 bases, with 9 bases between them. The CDR3 consists of 11 residues. UMIs were added to TCR cDNA along with a universal primer site when it was made by 5'RACE template switching. A single record per CDR3 protein comes from TCRdb applying MiXCR to the 5' RACE reads. This sample yields some 560,000 distinct CDR3 sequences, of which about 17% are seen a single time; 15% to 20% belongs to the top ten. Study outcomes and limitations: There was a small share of clonotypes that showed up in both the CD4 and CD8 compartments. Weaker overall, the secondary response nonetheless peaked faster (day 5 versus 15).

The source material was PBMCs, sampled less than 6 days after the first yellow fever vaccination. The TCR originated in a man aged 18-30 years who received the YFV17D yellow fever vaccine. The chain uses TRBV2 and TRBJ2-7; D might be TRBD2 (5 bases). This chain's CDR3 is CASGLAYEQYV. For the CDR3, the DNA is TGTGCCAGCGGGCTAGCTTACGAGCAGTACGTC.